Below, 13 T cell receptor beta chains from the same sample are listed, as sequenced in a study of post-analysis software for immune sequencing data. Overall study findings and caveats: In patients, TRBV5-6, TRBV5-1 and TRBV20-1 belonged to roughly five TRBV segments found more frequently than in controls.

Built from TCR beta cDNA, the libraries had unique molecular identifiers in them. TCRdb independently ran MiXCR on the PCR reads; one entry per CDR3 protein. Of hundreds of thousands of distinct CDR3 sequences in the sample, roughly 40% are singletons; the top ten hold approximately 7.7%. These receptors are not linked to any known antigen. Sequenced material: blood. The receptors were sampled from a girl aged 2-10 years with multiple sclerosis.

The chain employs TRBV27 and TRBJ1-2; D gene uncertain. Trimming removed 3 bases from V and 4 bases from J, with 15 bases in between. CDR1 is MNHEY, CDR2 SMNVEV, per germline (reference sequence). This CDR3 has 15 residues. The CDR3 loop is CASSFFTGSPYGYTF. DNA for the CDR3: TGTGCCAGCAGTTTCTTCACCGGCAGTCCCTATGGCTACACCTTC.

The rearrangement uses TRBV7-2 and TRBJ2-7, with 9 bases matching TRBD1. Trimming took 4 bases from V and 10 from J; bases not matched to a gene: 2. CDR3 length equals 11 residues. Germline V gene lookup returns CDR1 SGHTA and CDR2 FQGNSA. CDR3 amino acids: CASSSQGAQYF. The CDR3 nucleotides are TGTGCCAGCAGCTCACAGGGGGCTCAGTACTTC.

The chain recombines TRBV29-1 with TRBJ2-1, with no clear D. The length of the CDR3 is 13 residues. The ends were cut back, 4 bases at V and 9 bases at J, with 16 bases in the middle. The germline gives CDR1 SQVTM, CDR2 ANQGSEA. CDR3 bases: TGCAGCGTTGTGCGTATCTACAGTCCTGAGCAGTTCTTC. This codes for CSVVRIYSPEQFF.

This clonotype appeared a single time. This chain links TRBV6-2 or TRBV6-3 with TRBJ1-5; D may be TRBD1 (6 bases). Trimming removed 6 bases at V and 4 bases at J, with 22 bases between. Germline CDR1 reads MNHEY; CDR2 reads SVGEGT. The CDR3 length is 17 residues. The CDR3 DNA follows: TGTGCCAGCAGGTCTAAAAGATGGACAGTCCTGAATCAGCCCCAGCATTTT. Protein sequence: CASRSKRWTVLNQPQHF.

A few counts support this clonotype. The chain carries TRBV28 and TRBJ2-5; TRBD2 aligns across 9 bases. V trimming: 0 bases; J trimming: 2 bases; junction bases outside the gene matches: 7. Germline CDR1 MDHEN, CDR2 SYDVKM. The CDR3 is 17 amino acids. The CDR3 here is CASSLWLAGTVQETQYF. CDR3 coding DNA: TGTGCCAGCAGTTTATGGCTAGCGGGGACCGTTCAAGAGACCCAGTACTTC. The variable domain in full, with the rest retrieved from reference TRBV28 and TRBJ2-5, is DVKVTQSSRYLVKRTGEKVFLECVQDMDHENMFWYRQDPGLGLRLIYFSYDVKMKEKGDIPEGYSVSREKKERFSLILESASTNQTSMYLCASSLWLAGTVQETQYFGPGTRLLVL.

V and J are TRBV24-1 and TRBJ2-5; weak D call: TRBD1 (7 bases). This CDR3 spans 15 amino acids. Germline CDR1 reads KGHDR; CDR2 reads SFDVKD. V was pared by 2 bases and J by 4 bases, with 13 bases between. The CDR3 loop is CATSDSRQGGETQYF. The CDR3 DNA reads TGTGCCACCAGTGATTCGCGGCAGGGGGGAGAGACCCAGTACTTC.

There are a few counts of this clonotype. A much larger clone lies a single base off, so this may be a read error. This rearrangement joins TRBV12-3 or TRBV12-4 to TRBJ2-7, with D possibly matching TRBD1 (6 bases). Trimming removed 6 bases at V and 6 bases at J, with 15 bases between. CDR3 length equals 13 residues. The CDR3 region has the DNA TGTGCCAGCAGGACCGGGACACAGTCCGAGCAGTACTTC. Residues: CASRTGTQSEQYF.

The chain's CDR3 is CAIEGGSNQPQHF. CDR3 nucleotide sequence: TGTGCGATAGAGGGGGGTAGCAATCAGCCCCAGCATTTT. V gene TRBV2 combines with J gene TRBJ1-5; D might be TRBD1 (6 bases). The CDR3 has 13 amino acids. In germline, CDR1 is SNHLY, CDR2 FYNNEI.

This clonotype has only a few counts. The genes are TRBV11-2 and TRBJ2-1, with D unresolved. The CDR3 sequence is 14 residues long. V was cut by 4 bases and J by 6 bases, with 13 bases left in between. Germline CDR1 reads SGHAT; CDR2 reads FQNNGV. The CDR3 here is CASSSSSSSNEQFF. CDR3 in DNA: TGTGCCAGCAGCTCGAGTAGTAGCAGCAATGAGCAGTTCTTC.

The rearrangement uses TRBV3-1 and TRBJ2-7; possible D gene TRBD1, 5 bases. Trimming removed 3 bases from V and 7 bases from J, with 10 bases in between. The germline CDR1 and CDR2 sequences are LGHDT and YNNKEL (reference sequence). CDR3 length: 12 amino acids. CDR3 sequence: CASSQGLEEQYF. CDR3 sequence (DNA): TGTGCCAGCAGCCAGGGGCTCGAGGAGCAGTACTTC.

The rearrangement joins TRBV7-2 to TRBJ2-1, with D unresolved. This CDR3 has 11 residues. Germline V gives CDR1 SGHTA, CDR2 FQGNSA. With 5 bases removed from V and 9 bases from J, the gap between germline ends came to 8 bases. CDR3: CASSSLSEQFF. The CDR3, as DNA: TGTGCCAGCAGCAGCCTTAGTGAGCAGTTCTTC.

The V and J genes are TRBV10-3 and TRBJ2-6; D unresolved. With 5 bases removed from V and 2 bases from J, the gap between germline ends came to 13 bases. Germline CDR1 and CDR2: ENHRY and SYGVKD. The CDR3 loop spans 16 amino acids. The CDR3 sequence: CAISLGPRAGANVLTF. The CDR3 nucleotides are TGTGCCATCAGTCTTGGACCCCGCGCTGGGGCCAACGTCCTGACTTTC.

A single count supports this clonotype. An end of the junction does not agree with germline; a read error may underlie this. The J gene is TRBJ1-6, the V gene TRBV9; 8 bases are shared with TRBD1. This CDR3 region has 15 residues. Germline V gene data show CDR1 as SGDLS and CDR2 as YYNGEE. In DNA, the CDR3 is TGTGCCGGCAGCGTAGGACAGGGACTGAATTCACCCCTCCACTTT. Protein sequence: CAGSVGQGLNSPLHF.